This T cell receptor (beta chain) comes out of a study of blood T cell repertoires in COVID-19. Across the study: Donors in the United States, Italy and Spain gave samples during acute or convalescent COVID-19. PBMCs, B-cell-depleted T cells, or T cells provided the cDNA or gDNA that made up the material.

In the study's own analysis: Estimated nucleated cell counts came from reference gene primer amplification. Sequenced by immunoSEQ multiplex PCR; TCRdb stores in-frame clones only, minus some. V and J calls and clone size are copied from that table; D and trimming were computed from the DNA. Found here are roughly 230,000 clones, 80% to 85% of them singletons; the top ten hold under 5%. The ends were cut back, 4 bases at V and 5 bases at J, with 8 bases in the middle. Germline loops: CDR1 SGHDN, CDR2 FVKESK. This CDR3 region has 13 residues. This rearrangement joins TRBV14 to TRBJ1-4; D call uncertain. Material for sequencing was peripheral blood. This receptor was obtained from a man aged 45-65 years with active or convalescent COVID-19. CDR3 amino acids: CASSRGPNEKLFF. The DNA for the CDR3 is TGTGCCAGCAGCCGAGGGCCCAATGAAAAACTGTTTTTT.